The T cell receptor (beta chain) described here comes from a study of OX40 agonist ivuxolimab in advanced cancers. The CDR3 sequence is 13 residues long. Germline V lookup: CDR1 SGHAT, CDR2 FQNNGV. V was trimmed by 8 bases and J by 1 base, leaving 8 bases between them. Produced via immunoSEQ multiplex PCR; TCRdb's table is partial and in-frame only. The data contain about 45,000 clones, around nine tenths of them seen just once; the ten biggest clones take up about an eighth. The sample was CD4+ or CD8+ T cells sorted from blood, taken in a trial of the OX40 agonist ivuxolimab. This receptor was identified in an adult with an advanced solid tumor such as melanoma, head and neck, liver or kidney cancer. This chain joins TRBV11-2 and TRBJ2-2; tentatively, D is TRBD2 (6 bases). CDR3 in DNA: TGTGCCAGCTCGCGGGAGAACACCGGGGAGCTGTTTTTT. Translated, it gives CASSRENTGELFF.